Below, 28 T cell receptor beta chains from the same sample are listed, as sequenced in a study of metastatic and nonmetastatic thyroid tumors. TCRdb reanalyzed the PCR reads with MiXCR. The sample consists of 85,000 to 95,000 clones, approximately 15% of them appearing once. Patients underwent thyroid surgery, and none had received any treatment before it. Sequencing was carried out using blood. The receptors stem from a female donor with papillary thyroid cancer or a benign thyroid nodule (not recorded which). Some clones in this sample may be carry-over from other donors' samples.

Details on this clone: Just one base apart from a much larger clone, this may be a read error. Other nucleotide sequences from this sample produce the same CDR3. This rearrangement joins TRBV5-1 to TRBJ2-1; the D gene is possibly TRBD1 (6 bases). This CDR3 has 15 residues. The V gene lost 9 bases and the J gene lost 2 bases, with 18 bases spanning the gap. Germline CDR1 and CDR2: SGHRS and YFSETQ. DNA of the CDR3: TGCGCCACCTGGGCAGGGCCAGGGGCCTACAATGAGCAGTTCTTC. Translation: CATWAGPGAYNEQFF.

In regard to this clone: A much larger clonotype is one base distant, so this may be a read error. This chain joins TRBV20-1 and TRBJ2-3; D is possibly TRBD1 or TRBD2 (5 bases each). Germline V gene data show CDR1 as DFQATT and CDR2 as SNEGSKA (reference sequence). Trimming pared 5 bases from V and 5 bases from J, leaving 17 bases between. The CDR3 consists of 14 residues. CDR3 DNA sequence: TGCAGTGCTTATATCCCCGGGGCGAGAGATACGCAGTATTTT. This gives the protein CSAYIPGARDTQYF.

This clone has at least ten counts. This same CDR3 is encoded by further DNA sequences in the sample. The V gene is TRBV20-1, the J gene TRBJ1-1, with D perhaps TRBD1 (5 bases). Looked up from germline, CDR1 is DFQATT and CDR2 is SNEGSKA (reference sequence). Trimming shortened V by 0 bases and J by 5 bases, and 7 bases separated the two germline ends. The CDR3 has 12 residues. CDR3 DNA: TGCAGTGCTAGAGAGGGGGGGACTGAAGCTTTCTTT. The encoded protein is CSAREGGTEAFF.

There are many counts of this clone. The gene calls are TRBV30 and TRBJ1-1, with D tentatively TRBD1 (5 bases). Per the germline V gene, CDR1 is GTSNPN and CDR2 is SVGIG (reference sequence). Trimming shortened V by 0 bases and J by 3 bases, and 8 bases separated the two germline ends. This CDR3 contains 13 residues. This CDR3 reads CAWSVRGYTEAFF. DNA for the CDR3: TGTGCCTGGAGTGTACGGGGGTACACTGAAGCTTTCTTT.

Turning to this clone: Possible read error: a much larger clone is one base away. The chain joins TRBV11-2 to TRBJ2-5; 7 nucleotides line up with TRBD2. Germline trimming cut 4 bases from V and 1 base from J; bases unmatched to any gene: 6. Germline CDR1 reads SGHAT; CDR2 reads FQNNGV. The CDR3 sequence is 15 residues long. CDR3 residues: CASSSSGESQETQYF. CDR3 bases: TGTGCCAGCAGCTCCAGCGGGGAATCCCAAGAGACCCAGTACTTC.

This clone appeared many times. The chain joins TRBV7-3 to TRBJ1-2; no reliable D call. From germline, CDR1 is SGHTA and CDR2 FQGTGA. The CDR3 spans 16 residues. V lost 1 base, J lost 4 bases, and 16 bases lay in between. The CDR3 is CASSLRLVNLAYGYTF. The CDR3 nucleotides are TGTGCCAGCAGCTTAAGGTTGGTGAACTTAGCCTATGGCTACACCTTC.

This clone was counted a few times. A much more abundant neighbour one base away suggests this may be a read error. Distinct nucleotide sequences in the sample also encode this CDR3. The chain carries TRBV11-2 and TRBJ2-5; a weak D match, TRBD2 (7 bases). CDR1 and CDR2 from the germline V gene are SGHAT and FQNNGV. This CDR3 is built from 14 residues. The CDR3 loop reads CASSRRGLGETQYF. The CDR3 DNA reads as TGTGCCAGCAGCCGGCGGGGGCTAGGGGAGACCCAGTACTTT.

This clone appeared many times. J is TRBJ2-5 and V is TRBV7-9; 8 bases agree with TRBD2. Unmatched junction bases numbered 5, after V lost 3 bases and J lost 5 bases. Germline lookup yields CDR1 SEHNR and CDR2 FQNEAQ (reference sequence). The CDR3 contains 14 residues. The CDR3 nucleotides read TGTGCCAGCAGCTTCTCGGGGGGGCCGGAGACCCAGTACTTC. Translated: CASSFSGGPETQYF.

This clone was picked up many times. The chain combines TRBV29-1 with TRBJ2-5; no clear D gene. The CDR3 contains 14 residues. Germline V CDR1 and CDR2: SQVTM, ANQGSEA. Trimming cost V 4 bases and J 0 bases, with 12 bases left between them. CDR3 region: CSVVTSRYQETQYF. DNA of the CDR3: TGCAGCGTTGTAACTTCCCGGTACCAAGAGACCCAGTACTTC.

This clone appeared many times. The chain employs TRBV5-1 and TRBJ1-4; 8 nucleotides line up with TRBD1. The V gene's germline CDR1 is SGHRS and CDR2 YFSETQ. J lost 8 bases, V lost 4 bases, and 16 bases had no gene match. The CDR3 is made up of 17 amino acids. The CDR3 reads CASSPGQGNKASEKLFF. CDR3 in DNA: TGCGCCAGCAGCCCCGGACAGGGAAACAAAGCAAGCGAAAAACTGTTTTTT.

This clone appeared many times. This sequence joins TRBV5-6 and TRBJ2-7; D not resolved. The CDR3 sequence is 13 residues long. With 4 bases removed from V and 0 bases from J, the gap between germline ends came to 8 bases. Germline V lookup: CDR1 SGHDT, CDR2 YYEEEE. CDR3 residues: CASSTSYSYEQYF. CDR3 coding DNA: TGTGCCAGCAGCACCTCCTACTCCTACGAGCAGTACTTC.

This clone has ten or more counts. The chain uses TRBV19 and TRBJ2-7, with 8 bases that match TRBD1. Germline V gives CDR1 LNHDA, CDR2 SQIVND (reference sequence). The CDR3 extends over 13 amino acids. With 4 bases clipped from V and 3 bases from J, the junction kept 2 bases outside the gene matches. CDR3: CASSNRGFYEQYF. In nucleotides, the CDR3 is TGTGCCAGTAGTAACAGGGGGTTCTACGAGCAGTACTTC.

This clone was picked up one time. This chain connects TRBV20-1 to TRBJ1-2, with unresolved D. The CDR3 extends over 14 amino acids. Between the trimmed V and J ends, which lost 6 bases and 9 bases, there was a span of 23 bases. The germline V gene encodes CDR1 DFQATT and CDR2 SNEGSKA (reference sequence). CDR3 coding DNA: TGCAGTGCCTGGCTGGGCAGGTGGTCGTCTTGCTACACCTTC. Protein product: CSAWLGRWSSCYTF.

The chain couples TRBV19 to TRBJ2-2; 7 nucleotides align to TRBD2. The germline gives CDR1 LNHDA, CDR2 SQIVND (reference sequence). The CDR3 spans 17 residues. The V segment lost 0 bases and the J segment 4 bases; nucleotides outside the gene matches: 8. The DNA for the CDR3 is TGTGCCAGTAGTATAGATATGGGGGGGAGCAGCACCGGGGAGCTGTTTTTT. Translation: CASSIDMGGSSTGELFF.

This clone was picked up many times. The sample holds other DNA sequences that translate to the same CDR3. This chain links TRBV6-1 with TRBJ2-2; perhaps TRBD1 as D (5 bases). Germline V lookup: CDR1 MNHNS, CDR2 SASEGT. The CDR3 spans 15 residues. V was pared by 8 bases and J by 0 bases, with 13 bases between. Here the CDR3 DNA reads TGTGCCAGCGGAGCCTCCAGGGCGAACACCGGGGAGCTGTTTTTT. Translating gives CASGASRANTGELFF.

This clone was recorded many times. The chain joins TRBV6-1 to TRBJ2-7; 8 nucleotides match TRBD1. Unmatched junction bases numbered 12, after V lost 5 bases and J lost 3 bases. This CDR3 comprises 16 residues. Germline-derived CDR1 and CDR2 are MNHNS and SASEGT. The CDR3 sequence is CASSNAPGQGIYEQYF. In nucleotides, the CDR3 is TGTGCCAGCAGTAATGCTCCCGGACAGGGAATCTACGAGCAGTACTTC.

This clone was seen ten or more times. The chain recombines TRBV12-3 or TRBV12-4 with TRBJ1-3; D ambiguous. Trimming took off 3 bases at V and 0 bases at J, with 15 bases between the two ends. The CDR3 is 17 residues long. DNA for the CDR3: TGTGCCAGCAGTTTTAAGCGTTTGGGAGACTCTGGAAACACCATATATTTT. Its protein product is CASSFKRLGDSGNTIYF.

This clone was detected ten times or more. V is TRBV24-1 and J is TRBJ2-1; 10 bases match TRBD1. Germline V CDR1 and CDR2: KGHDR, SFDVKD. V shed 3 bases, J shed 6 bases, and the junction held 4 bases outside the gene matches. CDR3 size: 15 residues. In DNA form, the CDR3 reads TGTGCCACCAGTGATCGGACAGGGGGATTCAATGAGCAGTTCTTC. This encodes CATSDRTGGFNEQFF.

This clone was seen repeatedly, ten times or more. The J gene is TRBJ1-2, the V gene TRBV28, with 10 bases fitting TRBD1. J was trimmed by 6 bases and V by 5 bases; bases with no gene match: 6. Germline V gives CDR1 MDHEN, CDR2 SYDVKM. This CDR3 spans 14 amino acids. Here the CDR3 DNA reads TGTGCCAGCAGTACCCGGACAGGGGGGGATGGCTACACCTTC. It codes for CASSTRTGGDGYTF.

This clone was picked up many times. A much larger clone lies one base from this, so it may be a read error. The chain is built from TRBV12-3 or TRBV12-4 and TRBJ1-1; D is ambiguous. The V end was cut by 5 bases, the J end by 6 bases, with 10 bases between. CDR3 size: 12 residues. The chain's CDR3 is CASSGPRPEAFF. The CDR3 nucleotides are TGTGCCAGCAGTGGGCCCCGACCTGAAGCTTTCTTT.

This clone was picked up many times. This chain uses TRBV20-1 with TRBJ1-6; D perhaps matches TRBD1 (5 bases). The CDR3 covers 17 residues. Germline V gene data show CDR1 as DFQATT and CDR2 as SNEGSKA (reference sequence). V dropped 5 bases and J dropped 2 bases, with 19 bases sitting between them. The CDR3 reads CSAFVKGGATYNSPLHF. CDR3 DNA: TGCAGTGCTTTCGTTAAGGGCGGGGCGACCTATAATTCACCCCTCCACTTT.

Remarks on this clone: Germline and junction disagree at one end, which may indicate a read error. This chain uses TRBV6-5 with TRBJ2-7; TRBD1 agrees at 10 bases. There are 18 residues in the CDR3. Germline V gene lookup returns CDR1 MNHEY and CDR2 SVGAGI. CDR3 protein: CSSSYWTGGFSGGYEQYF. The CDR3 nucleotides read TGTTCCAGCAGTTACTGGACAGGGGGTTTCTCGGGGGGCTACGAGCAGTACTTC.

CDR3 sequence (DNA): TGTGCCAGCAGCCCTGGGACAGACGTCTACGAGCAGTACTTC. It translates to CASSPGTDVYEQYF. The gene calls are TRBV6-1 and TRBJ2-7; 7 positions match TRBD1. With V trimmed by 6 bases and J by 3 bases, 8 bases remained unmatched. The CDR3 extends over 14 amino acids. The germline V gene has CDR1 MNHNS and CDR2 SASEGT.

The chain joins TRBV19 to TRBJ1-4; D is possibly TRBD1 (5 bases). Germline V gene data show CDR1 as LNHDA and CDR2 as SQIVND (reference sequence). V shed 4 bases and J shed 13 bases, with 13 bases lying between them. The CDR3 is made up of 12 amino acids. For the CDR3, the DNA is TGTGCCAGTAGTACAGGGATGGGTTCACTGTTTTTT. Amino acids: CASSTGMGSLFF.

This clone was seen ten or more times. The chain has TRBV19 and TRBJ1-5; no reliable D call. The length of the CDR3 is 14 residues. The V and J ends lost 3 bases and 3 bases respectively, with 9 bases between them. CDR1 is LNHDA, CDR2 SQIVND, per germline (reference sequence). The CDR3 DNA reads TGTGCCAGTAGTATTGGTGTGATCAATCAGCCCCAGCATTTT. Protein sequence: CASSIGVINQPQHF.

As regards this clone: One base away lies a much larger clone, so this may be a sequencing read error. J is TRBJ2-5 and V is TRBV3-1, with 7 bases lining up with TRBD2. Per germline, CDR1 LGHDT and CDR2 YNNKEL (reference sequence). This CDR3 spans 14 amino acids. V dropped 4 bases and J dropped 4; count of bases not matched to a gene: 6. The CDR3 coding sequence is TGTGCCAGCAGCCGCGGGAGTAATCGAGAGACCCAGTACTTC. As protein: CASSRGSNRETQYF.

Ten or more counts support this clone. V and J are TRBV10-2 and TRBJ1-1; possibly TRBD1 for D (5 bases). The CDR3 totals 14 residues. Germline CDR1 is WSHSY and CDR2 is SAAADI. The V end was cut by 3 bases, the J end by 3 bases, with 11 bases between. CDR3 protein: CASSDSVRDTEAFF. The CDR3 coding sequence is TGCGCCAGCAGTGACTCCGTCAGGGACACTGAAGCTTTCTTT.

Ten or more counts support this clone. The CDR3 DNA reads as TGTGCCAGCAGGGATCCACTCCAGTCGGGGGAGCTGTTTTTT. Its translation: CASRDPLQSGELFF. The chain employs TRBV6-1 and TRBJ2-2; D is unclear. Looked up from germline, CDR1 is MNHNS and CDR2 is SASEGT. The ends were cut back, 6 bases at V and 8 bases at J, with 16 bases in the middle. The CDR3 consists of 14 residues.